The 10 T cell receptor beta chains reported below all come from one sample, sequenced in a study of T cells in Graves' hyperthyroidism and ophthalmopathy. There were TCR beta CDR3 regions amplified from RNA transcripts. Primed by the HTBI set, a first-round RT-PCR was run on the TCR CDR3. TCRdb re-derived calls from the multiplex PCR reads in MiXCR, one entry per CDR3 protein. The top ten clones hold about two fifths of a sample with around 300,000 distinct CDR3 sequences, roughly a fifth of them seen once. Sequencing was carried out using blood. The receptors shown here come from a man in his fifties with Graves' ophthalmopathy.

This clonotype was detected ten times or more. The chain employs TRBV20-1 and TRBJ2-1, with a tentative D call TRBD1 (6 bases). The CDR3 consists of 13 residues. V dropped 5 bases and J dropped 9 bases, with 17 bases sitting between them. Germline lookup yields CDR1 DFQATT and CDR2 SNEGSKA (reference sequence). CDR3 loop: CSAPTLQGSEQFF. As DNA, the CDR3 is TGCAGTGCTCCTACTCTCCAGGGGAGTGAGCAGTTCTTC.

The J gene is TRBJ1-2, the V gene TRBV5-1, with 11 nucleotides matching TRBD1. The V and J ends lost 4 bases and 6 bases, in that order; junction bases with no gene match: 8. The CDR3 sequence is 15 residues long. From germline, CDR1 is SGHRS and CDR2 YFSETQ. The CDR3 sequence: CASSLRTGGRDGYTF. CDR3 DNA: TGCGCCAGCAGCCTCAGGACAGGGGGCAGGGATGGCTACACCTTC.

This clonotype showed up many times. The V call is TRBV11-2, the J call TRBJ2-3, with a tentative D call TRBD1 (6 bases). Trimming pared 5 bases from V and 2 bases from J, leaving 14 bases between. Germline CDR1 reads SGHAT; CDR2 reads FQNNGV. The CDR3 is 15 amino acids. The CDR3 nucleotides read TGTGCCAGCAGCCACGGGACACAAATCACAGATACGCAGTATTTT. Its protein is CASSHGTQITDTQYF.

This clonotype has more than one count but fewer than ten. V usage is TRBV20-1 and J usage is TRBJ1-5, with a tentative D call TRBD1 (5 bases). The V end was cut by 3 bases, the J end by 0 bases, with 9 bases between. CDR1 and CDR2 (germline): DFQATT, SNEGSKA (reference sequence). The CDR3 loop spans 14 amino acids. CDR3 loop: CSARRGGSNQPQHF. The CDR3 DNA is TGCAGTGCTAGGCGGGGCGGTAGCAATCAGCCCCAGCATTTT.

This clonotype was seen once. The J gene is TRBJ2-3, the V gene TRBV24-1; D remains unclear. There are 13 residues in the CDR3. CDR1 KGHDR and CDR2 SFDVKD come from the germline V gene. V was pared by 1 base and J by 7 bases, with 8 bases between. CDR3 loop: CATSDLGNYTQYF. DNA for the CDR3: TGTGCCACCAGTGATTTAGGCAACTATACGCAGTATTTT.

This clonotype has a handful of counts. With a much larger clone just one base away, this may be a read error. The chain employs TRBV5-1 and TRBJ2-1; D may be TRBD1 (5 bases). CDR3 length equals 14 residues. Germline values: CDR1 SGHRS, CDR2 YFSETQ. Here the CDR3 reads CASSAGQGVNEQSF. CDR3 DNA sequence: TGCGCCAGCAGTGCCGGACAAGGCGTCAATGAGCAGTCCTTC.

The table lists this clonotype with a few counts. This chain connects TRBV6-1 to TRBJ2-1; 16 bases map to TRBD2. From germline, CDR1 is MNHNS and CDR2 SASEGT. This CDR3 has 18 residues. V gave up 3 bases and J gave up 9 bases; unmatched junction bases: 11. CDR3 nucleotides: TGTGCCAGCAGTGACGGGACTAGCGGGAGGGCCCTAAATCGTGAGCAGTTCTTC. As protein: CASSDGTSGRALNREQFF.

Here the CDR3 DNA reads TGTGCCAGCAGCTTAGGACGGATAAAAGGGGAGACCCAGTACTTC. This sequence encodes CASSLGRIKGETQYF. The V and J genes are TRBV5-5 and TRBJ2-5; D is ambiguous. This CDR3 is built from 15 residues. Trimming left V 2 bases short and J 5 bases short, with 16 bases between. Germline-derived CDR1 and CDR2 are SGHKS and YYEKEE (reference sequence).

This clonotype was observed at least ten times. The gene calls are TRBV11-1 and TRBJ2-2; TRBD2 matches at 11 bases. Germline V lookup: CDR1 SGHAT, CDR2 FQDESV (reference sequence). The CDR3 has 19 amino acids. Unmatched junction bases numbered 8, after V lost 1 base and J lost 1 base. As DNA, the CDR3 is TGTGCCAGCAGCTTAGGTGCCTGGGGGACTAGCGGGAACACCGGGGAGCTGTTTTTT. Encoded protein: CASSLGAWGTSGNTGELFF.

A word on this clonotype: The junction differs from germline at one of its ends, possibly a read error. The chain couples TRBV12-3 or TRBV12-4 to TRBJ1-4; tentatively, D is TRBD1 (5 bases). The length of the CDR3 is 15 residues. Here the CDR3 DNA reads TGTGCCACCAGTTTAGGGGTCAGATTTAATGAAAAACTGTTTTTT. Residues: CATSLGVRFNEKLFF.